This entry is about one TCR beta chain. Antigen unknown. This sample was included in a study of T cell responses to AZD1222 COVID-19 vaccine. Whole-study results and caveats: Donors skewed white British and female; clonal diversity was possibly underestimated.

V was clipped by 4 bases and J by 6 bases; unmatched bases: 7. Germline loops: CDR1 SGHTA, CDR2 FQGTGA. This CDR3 has 15 residues. Sequencing was performed with immunoSEQ multiplex PCR; in TCRdb, only in-frame clones are kept and a portion is missing. The sample records around 100,000 clones, 80% to 85% being singletons. The origin of this receptor is an adult in good health. The V gene is TRBV7-3, the J gene TRBJ2-1; 9 bases are a match to TRBD2. Sequences were derived from peripheral blood, sampled on day 0 of AZD1222 vaccination. CDR3 sequence reads: CASSSSVLAGNEQFF. In nucleotides, the CDR3 is TGTGCCAGCAGCTCCTCCGTACTAGCGGGCAATGAGCAGTTCTTC.